One sample yielded the 19 T cell receptor beta chains listed below, sequenced in a study of shared clonotypes between healthy human individuals. Clones were read by immunoSEQ multiplex PCR, and TCRdb kept only the in-frame ones, dropping some. This table holds around 1.4 million clones, approximately 98.5% found once. The specimen was naive CD4+ T cells sorted from blood. The subset denotes: CD45RA+ positively selected. The source is a man aged 30 to 45 in good health.

V gene TRBV6-5 combines with J gene TRBJ1-1, with D possibly matching TRBD1 (5 bases). This CDR3 has 15 amino acids. The V gene lost 8 bases and the J gene lost 1 base, with 17 bases spanning the gap. Germline loops: CDR1 MNHEY, CDR2 SVGAGI. This CDR3 reads CASHRDATRNTEAFF. CDR3 coding DNA: TGTGCCAGCCACCGGGACGCCACCCGGAACACTGAAGCTTTCTTT.

V gene TRBV19 combines with J gene TRBJ2-7; TRBD2 is a possible D gene (6 bases). The V end lost 2 bases, the J end lost 3 bases, and 14 bases lay between the germline ends. The length of the CDR3 is 15 residues. From germline, CDR1 is LNHDA and CDR2 SQIVND (reference sequence). CDR3 residues: CASSISGTSVYEQYF. The DNA of the CDR3 is TGTGCCAGTAGTATATCGGGGACTTCGGTCTACGAGCAGTACTTC.

The chain carries TRBV7-8 and TRBJ1-1, with D possibly TRBD1 on 6 matching bases. Trimming pared 1 base from V and 0 bases from J, leaving 12 bases between. There are 16 residues in the CDR3. Looked up from germline, CDR1 is SGHVS and CDR2 is FQNEAQ. DNA for the CDR3: TGTGCCAGCAGCTTAGAAGGGGGACGGATGAACACTGAAGCTTTCTTT. It codes for CASSLEGGRMNTEAFF. Filled out from reference TRBV7-8 and TRBJ1-1, the complete variable domain reads GAGVSQSPRYKVAKRGQDVALRCDPISGHVSLFWYQQALGQGPEFLTYFQNEAQLDKSGLPSDRFFAERPEGSVSTLKIQRTQQEDSAVYLCASSLEGGRMNTEAFFGQGTRLTVV.

The rearrangement links TRBV28 to TRBJ2-7; D is unclear. From germline, CDR1 is MDHEN and CDR2 SYDVKM. Trimming took 1 base from V and 1 from J, leaving 8 bases between them. The CDR3 is made up of 14 amino acids. The CDR3 DNA sequence: TGTGCCAGCAGTTTATCTCGGCTTTCCTACGAGCAGTACTTC. Translation gives CASSLSRLSYEQYF.

The chain has TRBV28 and TRBJ2-7; D may be TRBD2 (5 bases). V was trimmed by 2 bases and J by 2 bases, leaving 7 bases between them. Looked up from germline, CDR1 is MDHEN and CDR2 is SYDVKM. The CDR3 has 13 residues. For the CDR3, the DNA is TGTGCCAGCAGTTTAGGGCGGGCCTACGAGCAGTACTTC. As protein: CASSLGRAYEQYF. The full variable domain, with the rest looked up from reference TRBV28 and TRBJ2-7, is DVKVTQSSRYLVKRTGEKVFLECVQDMDHENMFWYRQDPGLGLRLIYFSYDVKMKEKGDIPEGYSVSREKKERFSLILESASTNQTSMYLCASSLGRAYEQYFGPGTRLTVT.

J is TRBJ2-1 and V is TRBV4-1; TRBD2 matches at 11 bases. This CDR3 comprises 18 residues. V was clipped by 1 base and J by 9 bases; unmatched bases: 14. Looked up from germline, CDR1 is MGHRA and CDR2 is YSYEKL. The CDR3 DNA sequence: TGCGCCAGCAGCCAAGCTAACCTAGTAGCGGGAGGGACCGGTGAGCAGTTCTTC. This codes for CASSQANLVAGGTGEQFF.

This clone turned up a few times. This chain joins TRBV5-1 and TRBJ2-3, with TRBD2 matching over 9 bases. J gave up 0 bases and V 0 bases, and 2 bases lay outside the gene matches. CDR3 size: 16 residues. The germline gives CDR1 SGHRS, CDR2 YFSETQ. In nucleotides, the CDR3 is TGCGCCAGCAGCTTGGCGCTAGCGGGGAGCACAGATACGCAGTATTTT. Amino acids: CASSLALAGSTDTQYF.

This clone was counted once. J is TRBJ1-2 and V is TRBV6-5; TRBD1 agrees at 9 bases. The germline gives CDR1 MNHEY, CDR2 SVGAGI. The V segment lost 2 bases and the J segment 6 bases; nucleotides outside the gene matches: 7. The CDR3 runs 15 residues. CDR3 coding DNA: TGTGCCAGCAGTTACGGGGACAGGGAAAGGAATGGCTACACCTTC. Amino acid sequence: CASSYGDRERNGYTF.

V usage is TRBV19 and J usage is TRBJ2-3; 8 nucleotides align to TRBD2. CDR1 and CDR2 from the germline V gene are LNHDA and SQIVND (reference sequence). V dropped 5 bases and J dropped 6; count of bases not matched to a gene: 7. This CDR3 is 14 amino acids long. CDR3 amino acids: CASSLKASGDTQYF. CDR3 in DNA: TGTGCCAGTAGTTTGAAGGCTAGCGGGGATACGCAGTATTTT.

This chain connects TRBV10-1 to TRBJ2-2; no definite D call. Deletions cut 8 bases from V and 6 bases from J, with 10 bases between. The CDR3 spans 12 residues. CDR1 WNHNN and CDR2 SYGVQD come from the germline V gene (reference sequence). In DNA, the CDR3 is TGCGCCAGCCCCCAACGGGCCGGGGAGCTGTTTTTT. Amino acid sequence: CASPQRAGELFF.

Only one count was recorded for this clone. The V and J genes are TRBV5-4 and TRBJ2-5, with TRBD1 matching 9 bases. Germline V gene lookup returns CDR1 SGHNT and CDR2 YYREEE (reference sequence). V was clipped by 5 bases and J by 2 bases; unmatched bases: 7. The CDR3 consists of 15 residues. As DNA, the CDR3 is TGTGCCAGCAGTTCCGACAGGGGGGAACAAGAGACCCAGTACTTC. This translates into CASSSDRGEQETQYF.

The J gene is TRBJ2-5, the V gene TRBV9; TRBD1 matches 9 bases. The CDR3 has 14 residues. CDR1 is SGDLS, CDR2 YYNGEE, per germline. The trim removed 4 bases at V and 7 bases at J, leaving 8 bases unmatched. The CDR3 bases are TGTGCCAGCAGCAACCTACAGGGGGCAGGGACCCAGTACTTC. Its translation: CASSNLQGAGTQYF.

The rearrangement uses TRBV10-1 and TRBJ1-2, with 10 nucleotides matching TRBD1. The CDR3 loop spans 13 amino acids. Looked up from germline, CDR1 is WNHNN and CDR2 is SYGVQD (reference sequence). The ends lost 8 bases at V and 4 bases at J; junction bases unmatched: 4. CDR3 loop: CASARTGGYGYTF. CDR3 sequence (DNA): TGCGCCAGCGCCAGGACAGGGGGCTATGGCTACACCTTC.

The V call is TRBV9, the J call TRBJ1-5; D gene uncertain. Germline-derived CDR1 and CDR2 are SGDLS and YYNGEE. The CDR3 totals 17 residues. Trimming removed 4 bases from V and 5 bases from J, with 22 bases in between. The DNA for the CDR3 is TGTGCCAGCAGCTCAGTTGCCACCCCTGGTCCCGATCAGCCCCAGCATTTT. Protein sequence: CASSSVATPGPDQPQHF.

Written as DNA, the CDR3 is TGTGCCAGCAGCACGAACGGAGGCCAAGGGGAGCAGTACTTC. Residues: CASSTNGGQGEQYF. The rearrangement joins TRBV5-5 to TRBJ2-7; perhaps TRBD2 as D (5 bases). The CDR3 extends over 14 amino acids. Germline V lookup: CDR1 SGHKS, CDR2 YYEKEE (reference sequence). Trimming stripped 4 bases from V and 7 bases from J, with 18 bases between.

The V and J genes are TRBV20-1 and TRBJ2-7; tentatively, D is TRBD1 (5 bases). This CDR3 is built from 11 residues. V dropped 1 base and J dropped 7 bases, with 8 bases sitting between them. In germline, CDR1 is DFQATT, CDR2 SNEGSKA (reference sequence). The CDR3 reads CSARGGNEQYF. CDR3 nucleotide sequence: TGCAGTGCTAGAGGGGGCAATGAGCAGTACTTC.

This chain connects TRBV5-1 to TRBJ2-3; TRBD1 might be the D (5 bases). Trimming removed 2 bases from V and 2 bases from J, with 15 bases in between. The CDR3 totals 16 residues. Germline V gene sequence: CDR1 SGHRS, CDR2 YFSETQ. CDR3 in amino acids: CASSFQDLGVTDTQYF. As DNA, the CDR3 is TGCGCCAGCAGCTTCCAGGACCTAGGGGTCACAGATACGCAGTATTTT.

This chain links TRBV6-5 with TRBJ2-7; 8 bases agree with TRBD1. Germline CDR1 MNHEY, CDR2 SVGAGI. Unmatched junction bases numbered 9, after V lost 5 bases and J lost 3 bases. The CDR3 runs 15 residues. The CDR3, as DNA: TGTGCCAGCAGTAATGACAGGGGAGTGGACTACGAGCAGTACTTC. This encodes CASSNDRGVDYEQYF.

V and J are TRBV2 and TRBJ1-1, with unresolved D. Trimming pared 6 bases from V and 4 bases from J, leaving 9 bases between. Germline CDR1 and CDR2: SNHLY and FYNNEI. The CDR3 runs to 12 residues. CDR3 amino acids: CASSPWGTEAFF. The DNA of the CDR3 is TGTGCCAGCAGCCCCTGGGGCACTGAAGCTTTCTTT.